This T cell receptor (beta chain) emerged from a study of low-dose radiotherapy and immunotherapy resistance in tumors. For the study at large: Each fraction for Cohort 1 was 0.5 Gy, given every 2 weeks, and the total came to 6.5 Gy. Cohort 2 received 1 Gy per fraction every two weeks, totaling 13 Gy over 26 weeks. Intravenous nivolumab 240 mg every two weeks plus ipilimumab 1 mg/kg every six weeks was given to patients.

Alpha and beta chains were covered, as first-strand cDNA relied on TRAV- and TRBV-specific primers. TCR amplification involved 20 to 25 PCR cycles with a constant-region primer and V-primer adapter. TCRdb redid the calling of the reads with MiXCR, one entry per CDR3 protein. Of nearly 60,000 distinct CDR3 sequences listed, 20% to 25% are singletons. With 4 bases clipped from V and 0 bases from J, the junction kept 7 bases outside the gene matches. There are 16 residues in the CDR3. The germline V gene has CDR1 SQVTM and CDR2 ANQGSEA. At least ten counts were recorded for this clonotype. Time point described: after trial treatment. The treatment here: LDRT plus nivolumab, ipilimumab, low-dose cyclophosphamide and aspirin (RACIN trial). Nivolumab, ipilimumab, aspirin, low-dose cyclophosphamide and low-dose radiotherapy were all administered to the donors.

The source was PBMCs, collected after low-dose radiotherapy plus immunotherapy. The chain combines TRBV29-1 with TRBJ2-1, with 9 bases identical to TRBD2. The TCR originated in a male donor with prostate cancer. The CDR3 DNA reads as TGCAGCGTTGGGGGGAGTAGCGGGAGCTCCTACAATGAGCAGTTCTTC. The encoded protein is CSVGGSSGSSYNEQFF.